Listed here are 25 T cell receptor beta chains from one sample, sequenced in a study of spatial heterogeneity in lung cancer. Time point denoted: sample taken at primary tumor resection. The authors sequenced whole RNA from tumor, nontumor lung or frozen PBMC without sorting. TCRdb re-analysed the 5' RACE reads in MiXCR, keeping a single row per CDR3 protein. Among some 47,000 distinct CDR3 sequences listed, roughly 7% were seen once. Source: PBMCs, taken at surgery. These receptors all come from a female donor with early-stage non-small cell lung cancer.

In this sample, this clonotype turned up many times. The rearrangement joins TRBV4-2 to TRBJ2-2, with no clear D. The ends were cut back, 2 bases at V and 7 bases at J, with 8 bases in the middle. The CDR3 is made up of 13 amino acids. Germline V lookup: CDR1 LGHNA, CDR2 YNFKEQ. Written as DNA, the CDR3 is TGTGCCAGCAGCCAACGGTCCGGCGGGGAGCTGTTTTTT. It is translated as CASSQRSGGELFF.

This clonotype came up a few times. The chain joins TRBV10-3 to TRBJ2-3, with TRBD2 identical over 7 bases. CDR3 length equals 15 residues. V shed 3 bases, J shed 0 bases, and the junction held 3 bases outside the gene matches. Germline CDR1 reads ENHRY; CDR2 reads SYGVKD. CDR3 in amino acids: CAISEKAGSTDTQYF. The DNA for the CDR3 is TGTGCCATCAGTGAAAAAGCGGGGAGCACAGATACGCAGTATTTT.

This clonotype was counted at least ten times. This chain uses TRBV19 with TRBJ2-3, with TRBD1 identical over 7 bases. In germline, CDR1 is LNHDA, CDR2 SQIVND (reference sequence). CDR3 length: 17 residues. Losses at the gene ends were 5 bases for V and 2 bases for J; bases not matched to a gene: 13. The CDR3, as DNA: TGTGCCAGTAGTGCCATCCGGGACAGCCCCTTCACAGATACGCAGTATTTT. Amino acid sequence: CASSAIRDSPFTDTQYF.

This clonotype was seen many times. The chain employs TRBV4-3 and TRBJ2-3; 8 bases are shared with TRBD2. After removal of 3 bases from V and 1 base from J, the junction contained 9 bases not matched to a gene. There are 17 residues in the CDR3. CDR1 and CDR2 (germline): LGHNA, YSLEER. The CDR3 here is CASSQVPGLEGTDTQYF. In DNA, the CDR3 is TGCGCCAGCAGCCAGGTACCGGGACTAGAGGGCACAGATACGCAGTATTTT.

This clonotype was picked up many times. The chain couples TRBV5-5 to TRBJ2-3; 10 nucleotides match TRBD2. Germline assignment: CDR1 SGHKS and CDR2 YYEKEE (reference sequence). The CDR3 totals 16 residues. V trimming: 4 bases; J trimming: 1 base; junction bases outside the gene matches: 6. CDR3 sequence (DNA): TGTGCCAGCAGCCCACCTAGCGGGGGAGGCACAGATACGCAGTATTTT. Translated, it gives CASSPPSGGGTDTQYF.

This clonotype occurred many times. This sequence joins TRBV7-9 and TRBJ2-7; 8 nucleotides line up with TRBD1. After removal of 3 bases from V and 7 bases from J, the junction contained 5 bases not matched to a gene. This CDR3 comprises 13 residues. Germline CDR1 reads SEHNR; CDR2 reads FQNEAQ (reference sequence). The CDR3 is CASSFGQGVEQYF. CDR3 coding DNA: TGTGCCAGCAGCTTCGGACAGGGCGTAGAGCAGTACTTC.

As concerns this clonotype: One base away lies a much larger clone, so this may be a sequencing read error. The rearrangement uses TRBV20-1 and TRBJ2-1; D gene unclear. The ends were cut back, 1 base at V and 0 bases at J, with 10 bases in the middle. The CDR3 is 15 amino acids. Germline V gene data show CDR1 as DFQATT and CDR2 as SNEGSKA (reference sequence). CDR3 region: CSARVGTHSYNEQFF. CDR3 DNA sequence: TGCAGTGCTAGAGTCGGAACCCACTCCTACAATGAGCAGTTCTTC.

This clonotype was seen a few times. This sequence joins TRBV7-9 and TRBJ1-1; possibly TRBD1 for D (6 bases). Germline V gene lookup returns CDR1 SEHNR and CDR2 FQNEAQ (reference sequence). The V end was cut by 5 bases, the J end by 4 bases, with 11 bases between. The CDR3 covers 13 residues. CDR3 sequence (DNA): TGTGCCAGCAGCGACCAGGGGCCCACTGAAGCTTTCTTT. Amino acids: CASSDQGPTEAFF.

This clonotype has ten or more counts. This chain joins TRBV28 and TRBJ1-1; 8 bases agree with TRBD1. The germline V gene encodes CDR1 MDHEN and CDR2 SYDVKM. J lost 11 bases, V lost 6 bases, and 11 bases had no gene match. CDR3 length equals 13 residues. The chain's CDR3 is CASRSDRDRHAFF. CDR3 DNA: TGTGCCAGCAGGTCGGACAGGGACCGTCATGCTTTCTTT.

The chain joins TRBV10-3 to TRBJ2-2; D possibly matches TRBD1 or TRBD2 (5 bases each). The CDR3 length is 11 residues. Germline CDR1 and CDR2: ENHRY and SYGVKD. Trimming left V 8 bases short and J 7 bases short, with 8 bases between. CDR3: CAIRGYGELFF. CDR3 DNA: TGTGCCATCCGGGGCTACGGGGAGCTGTTTTTT.

There are many counts of this clonotype. The gene calls are TRBV19 and TRBJ2-3, with 10 bases fitting TRBD2. V lost 6 bases and J lost 6; bases outside the gene matches: 9. The germline V gene has CDR1 LNHDA and CDR2 SQIVND (reference sequence). The CDR3 consists of 15 residues. The CDR3 bases are TGTGCCAGTAGCACCCTAGCGGGGGAATGGGATACGCAGTATTTT. This encodes CASSTLAGEWDTQYF.

The V gene is TRBV3-1, the J gene TRBJ1-4, with TRBD1 identical over 7 bases. The ends lost 4 bases at V and 5 bases at J; junction bases unmatched: 4. CDR3 length: 14 amino acids. CDR1 and CDR2 from the germline V gene are LGHDT and YNNKEL (reference sequence). In nucleotides, the CDR3 is TGTGCCAGCAGCCTAAGGGGGCAAAATGAAAAACTGTTTTTT. Protein product: CASSLRGQNEKLFF.

Ten or more counts support this clonotype. V usage is TRBV10-3 and J usage is TRBJ2-4; D gene uncertain. The germline CDR1 and CDR2 sequences are ENHRY and SYGVKD. The CDR3 is made up of 13 amino acids. Trimming shortened V by 9 bases and J by 11 bases, and 20 bases separated the two germline ends. CDR3 nucleotides: TGTGCCATTGCCGGGCACGCAACTGGGTTTCAGTACTTC. Residues: CAIAGHATGFQYF.

In its sample, this clonotype was seen many times. The V call is TRBV4-3, the J call TRBJ2-2; D not certain. V gave up 0 bases and J gave up 8 bases, with 13 bases separating them. The CDR3 is 15 residues long. Germline CDR1 is LGHNA and CDR2 is YSLEER. The CDR3 is CASSQDYHPRGELFF. The CDR3 DNA is TGCGCCAGCAGCCAAGATTACCACCCGAGAGGGGAGCTGTTTTTT.

This clonotype was seen many times. The chain links TRBV4-2 to TRBJ2-2; tentative D call: TRBD1 (5 bases). There are 14 residues in the CDR3. From germline, CDR1 is LGHNA and CDR2 YNFKEQ. The V and J ends lost 4 bases and 4 bases respectively, with 10 bases between them. This chain's CDR3 is CASSLGQATGELFF. The CDR3 DNA is TGTGCCAGCAGCCTCGGACAAGCCACCGGGGAGCTGTTTTTT.

This clonotype has only a few counts. A much larger clone lies a single base off, so this may be a read error. This rearrangement joins TRBV12-3 or TRBV12-4 to TRBJ1-2; D uncertain. The CDR3 has 11 residues. Between the trimmed V and J ends, which lost 6 bases and 6 bases, there was a span of 8 bases. The CDR3 spells CASSSINGYTF. The DNA for the CDR3 is TGTGCCAGCAGCTCGATAAATGGCTACACCTTC.

The chain uses TRBV19 and TRBJ1-5; D gene uncertain. The ends were cut back, 6 bases at V and 1 base at J, with 7 bases in the middle. Per the germline V gene, CDR1 is LNHDA and CDR2 is SQIVND (reference sequence). The CDR3 contains 13 residues. The CDR3 here is CASRAGSNQPQHF. The CDR3 region has the DNA TGTGCCAGTAGAGCGGGCAGCAATCAGCCCCAGCATTTT. The complete variable domain, with remaining parts taken from reference TRBV19 and TRBJ1-5, reads DGGITQSPKYLFRKEGQNVTLSCEQNLNHDAMYWYRQDPGQGLRLIYYSQIVNDFQKGDIAEGYSVSREKKESFPLTVTSAQKNPTAFYLCASRAGSNQPQHFGDGTRLSIL.

This clonotype came up many times. This chain links TRBV20-1 with TRBJ2-3, with 7 nucleotides matching TRBD2. The CDR3 runs 15 residues. V lost 4 bases, J lost 4 bases, and 11 bases stayed unmatched. CDR1 DFQATT and CDR2 SNEGSKA come from the germline V gene (reference sequence). Here the CDR3 DNA reads TGCAGTGCTATAAACTCAGGGAGGGGTTCAGATACGCAGTATTTT. Translating gives CSAINSGRGSDTQYF.

The table lists this clonotype with a few counts. This sequence joins TRBV20-1 and TRBJ2-1; 11 nucleotides align to TRBD2. The CDR3 runs to 14 residues. Unmatched junction bases numbered 4, after V lost 4 bases and J lost 5 bases. CDR1 and CDR2 from the germline V gene are DFQATT and SNEGSKA (reference sequence). The CDR3 is CSAITSGGHNEQFF. Here the CDR3 DNA reads TGCAGTGCTATAACTAGCGGGGGCCACAATGAGCAGTTCTTC.

Here the CDR3 reads CASSLQGVPSTDTQYF. CDR3 DNA sequence: TGTGCCAGCAGCTTACAGGGGGTGCCTAGCACAGATACGCAGTATTTT. This chain joins TRBV5-5 and TRBJ2-3, with TRBD1 matching 8 bases. The CDR3 has 16 residues. Trimming took 2 bases from V and 0 from J; bases not matched to a gene: 5. Germline V gene data show CDR1 as SGHKS and CDR2 as YYEKEE (reference sequence).

This clonotype was seen repeatedly, ten times or more. The rearrangement joins TRBV10-3 to TRBJ2-7; TRBD1 matches at 11 bases. Germline CDR1 is ENHRY and CDR2 is SYGVKD. The CDR3 has 13 amino acids. Unmatched junction bases numbered 4, after V lost 6 bases and J lost 6 bases. The CDR3 sequence: CAISRTGGGEQYF. CDR3 DNA: TGTGCCATCAGCCGGACAGGGGGCGGCGAGCAGTACTTC.

This clonotype was observed a handful of times. A single base separates this from a much larger clone, so it may be a read error. V and J are TRBV7-9 and TRBJ2-2; the D is unclear. The CDR3 consists of 14 residues. Per germline, CDR1 SEHNR and CDR2 FQNEAQ (reference sequence). This CDR3 is CASSLAASTRELFF. The CDR3 DNA reads as TGTGCCAGCAGCTTAGCCGCAAGCACCAGGGAGCTGTTTTTT.

This clonotype has at least ten counts. Here the CDR3 DNA reads TGTGCCAGCAGTTTTCGGAGCTACCAAGAGACCCAGTACTTC. As protein: CASSFRSYQETQYF. This rearrangement joins TRBV28 to TRBJ2-5; D is unclear. CDR1 and CDR2 (germline): MDHEN, SYDVKM. Trimming took 3 bases from V and 0 from J, leaving 8 bases between them. The CDR3 length is 14 residues.

The genes are TRBV12-3 or TRBV12-4 and TRBJ2-3; the D is unclear. CDR3 length equals 16 residues. V shed 5 bases and J shed 2 bases, with 17 bases lying between them. DNA of the CDR3: TGTGCCAGCAGTCCCGGTCCGGGCGAGAACACAGATACGCAGTATTTT. Its protein is CASSPGPGENTDTQYF.

This clonotype appeared many times. This sequence joins TRBV5-1 and TRBJ2-3; 7 nucleotides agree with TRBD2. CDR1 and CDR2 (germline): SGHRS, YFSETQ. V gave up 2 bases and J gave up 2 bases; unmatched junction bases: 2. The CDR3 has 14 amino acids. The CDR3 region is CASSFQRDTDTQYF. The CDR3 bases are TGCGCCAGCAGCTTCCAGCGGGACACAGATACGCAGTATTTT.